This passage covers 32 T cell receptor beta chains from one sample sequenced in a study of post-analysis software for immune sequencing data. Study-wide points: In patients, TRBV5-6, TRBV5-1 and TRBV20-1 belonged to roughly five TRBV segments found more frequently than in controls.

The antigens of these receptors remain unknown. Tagging with unique molecular identifiers was a feature of the TCR beta cDNA libraries. TCRdb redid the calling of the PCR reads with MiXCR, one entry per CDR3 protein. This sample has 750,000 to 900,000 distinct CDR3 sequences, with 46% found just once. The specimen sequenced was blood. The receptor source for this set is a girl between 10 and 17 years old with multiple sclerosis.

In its sample, this clonotype was seen a few times. The V call is TRBV29-1, the J call TRBJ2-7; D is uncertain. This CDR3 spans 15 amino acids. CDR1 SQVTM and CDR2 ANQGSEA come from the germline V gene. Between the trimmed V and J ends, which lost 4 bases and 3 bases, there was a span of 19 bases. CDR3: CSVVKFNPNFYEQYF. CDR3 DNA sequence: TGCAGCGTTGTAAAGTTCAATCCTAACTTCTACGAGCAGTACTTC.

This sequence joins TRBV27 and TRBJ2-5; D ambiguous. The assigned J gene may be wrong: the sequence end matches TRBJ2-7 better. This CDR3 region has 14 residues. CDR1 is MNHEY and CDR2 is SMNVEV in the germline V gene (reference sequence). CDR3 bases: TGTGCCAGCAGTTCGACGCCCACTCCGGGCGAGCAGTACTTC. Protein product: CASSSTPTPGEQYF.

The genes are TRBV29-1 and TRBJ2-4; D may be TRBD1 (5 bases). The germline gives CDR1 SQVTM, CDR2 ANQGSEA. There are 11 residues in the CDR3. Trimming removed 6 bases at V and 5 bases at J, with 8 bases between. The CDR3 bases are TGCAGCGTAGGGGCTGAAAACATTCAGTACTTC. Its protein is CSVGAENIQYF.

The V and J genes are TRBV20-1 and TRBJ1-2; TRBD1 matches at 9 bases. CDR1 DFQATT and CDR2 SNEGSKA come from the germline V gene (reference sequence). CDR3 length: 18 residues. After removal of 6 bases from V and 0 bases from J, the junction contained 17 bases not matched to a gene. CDR3 sequence: CSAAAGQGLAGTNYGYTF. CDR3 DNA sequence: TGCAGTGCAGCGGCCGGACAGGGGTTAGCGGGTACTAACTATGGCTACACCTTC.

V is TRBV13 and J is TRBJ1-1; weak D call: TRBD1 (5 bases). The V end was cut by 5 bases, the J end by 2 bases, with 12 bases between. Germline CDR1 reads PRHDT; CDR2 reads FYEKMQ (reference sequence). The CDR3 runs to 14 residues. CDR3 region: CASSPKWGNTEAFF. Here the CDR3 DNA reads TGTGCCAGCAGCCCCAAATGGGGCAACACTGAAGCTTTCTTT.

The V and J genes are TRBV29-1 and TRBJ2-1; 13 bases fit TRBD2. This CDR3 comprises 14 residues. From germline, CDR1 is SQVTM and CDR2 ANQGSEA. Unmatched junction bases numbered 3, after V lost 6 bases and J lost 4 bases. CDR3 in amino acids: CSVGTSGIYNEQFF. The CDR3, as DNA: TGCAGCGTCGGGACTAGCGGGATTTACAATGAGCAGTTCTTC.

The chain links TRBV27 to TRBJ2-5; D is undetermined. With 3 bases removed from V and 11 bases from J, the gap between germline ends came to 22 bases. CDR1 and CDR2 (germline): MNHEY, SMNVEV (reference sequence). The CDR3 length is 15 residues. Here the CDR3 reads CASSFGSEAPSEQYF. DNA of the CDR3: TGTGCCAGCAGTTTCGGGTCAGAAGCTCCGTCTGAGCAGTACTTC.

At least ten counts were recorded for this clonotype. The chain carries TRBV10-3 and TRBJ2-7; no clear D. Germline lookup yields CDR1 ENHRY and CDR2 SYGVKD. V gave up 3 bases and J gave up 6 bases, with 6 bases separating them. The length of the CDR3 is 11 residues. The CDR3 DNA reads TGTGCCATCAGTGATTCGGTCGAGCAGTACTTC. Translation: CAISDSVEQYF.

The V and J genes are TRBV7-6 and TRBJ2-1; TRBD2 aligns across 7 bases. The CDR3 runs to 15 residues. Germline trimming cut 2 bases from V and 5 bases from J; bases unmatched to any gene: 6. The germline V gene encodes CDR1 SGHVS and CDR2 FNYEAQ. CDR3 amino acids: CASSLLGGGDNEQFF. The CDR3 bases are TGTGCCAGCAGCTTACTGGGCGGGGGTGACAATGAGCAGTTCTTC. The entire variable domain, with the rest obtained from reference TRBV7-6 and TRBJ2-1, is as follows: GAGVSQSPRYKVTKRGQDVALRCDPISGHVSLYWYRQALGQGPEFLTYFNYEAQQDKSGLPNDRFSAERPEGSISTLTIQRTEQRDSAMYRCASSLLGGGDNEQFFGPGTRLTVL.

The V call is TRBV7-9, the J call TRBJ1-2; D unresolved. V gave up 4 bases and J gave up 4 bases, with 7 bases separating them. The CDR3 sequence is 12 residues long. CDR1 and CDR2 from the germline V gene are SEHNR and FQNEAQ (reference sequence). CDR3 nucleotides: TGTGCCAGCAGCTCCTCCAGCTATGGCTACACCTTC. It yields the protein CASSSSSYGYTF.

The chain is built from TRBV27 and TRBJ2-2; perhaps TRBD2 as D (6 bases). There are 14 residues in the CDR3. CDR1 and CDR2 from the germline V gene are MNHEY and SMNVEV (reference sequence). V lost 3 bases and J 8 bases, leaving 13 bases between the germline ends. CDR3 DNA sequence: TGTGCCAGCAGTTTGGGCTGGGGGAGGGGGGAGCTGTTTTTT. It yields the protein CASSLGWGRGELFF.

A word on this clonotype: One end of the junction does not line up with germline, which may come from a read error. The chain uses TRBV6-1 and TRBJ2-7; no reliable D call. The germline V gene encodes CDR1 MNHNS and CDR2 SASEGT. This CDR3 is 12 amino acids long. The DNA of the CDR3 is TGTGCCAGCAGTGAAGCGCTCTACGGGCAGTACTTC. It translates to CASSEALYGQYF.

This clonotype showed up many times. The chain carries TRBV25-1 and TRBJ1-1; a weak D match, TRBD1 (6 bases). Germline-derived CDR1 and CDR2 are MGHDK and SYGVNS. V shed 6 bases and J shed 1 base, with 6 bases lying between them. The CDR3 runs 12 residues. The CDR3 nucleotides are TGTGCCAGCAGGGGACAGAACACTGAAGCTTTCTTT. Translation gives CASRGQNTEAFF. Drawing the rest from reference TRBV25-1 and TRBJ1-1, the complete variable domain is EADIYQTPRYLVIGTGKKITLECSQTMGHDKMYWYQQDPGMELHLIHYSYGVNSTEKGDLSSESTVSRIRTEHFPLTLESARPSHTSQYLCASRGQNTEAFFGQGTRLTVV.

This clonotype has only one observation. V and J are TRBV20-1 and TRBJ2-3; a possible D gene is TRBD2 (6 bases). The CDR3 length is 14 residues. Germline V gene data show CDR1 as DFQATT and CDR2 as SNEGSKA (reference sequence). Trimming stripped 4 bases from V and 3 bases from J, with 14 bases between. The CDR3 sequence: CSAIGPSATDTQYF. The DNA for the CDR3 is TGCAGTGCTATAGGCCCTAGCGCGACAGATACGCAGTATTTT.

The chain uses TRBV27 and TRBJ2-1; TRBD1 matches 11 bases. Trimming at V came to 7 bases and at J to 12 bases, leaving 17 bases not matched to a gene. The CDR3 is made up of 16 amino acids. Germline values: CDR1 MNHEY, CDR2 SMNVEV (reference sequence). The DNA for the CDR3 is TGTGCCAGCATCGACAAGGGGACAGGGGGTTGGGTGGGGCAGTTCTTC. Its translation: CASIDKGTGGWVGQFF.

The V call is TRBV20-1, the J call TRBJ2-7, with TRBD2 matching over 8 bases. This CDR3 region has 15 residues. Germline lookup yields CDR1 DFQATT and CDR2 SNEGSKA (reference sequence). J was trimmed by 3 bases and V by 5 bases; bases with no gene match: 12. The CDR3 bases are TGCAGTGCTGCACCGGGACGGGGGGGAGTCTACGAGCAGTACTTC. Its protein is CSAAPGRGGVYEQYF.

The table lists this clonotype with a few counts. The rearrangement uses TRBV20-1 and TRBJ2-7, with D tentatively TRBD1 or TRBD2 (8 bases each). The DNA end lines up better with TRBJ2-5; the J call may be wrong. Germline assignment: CDR1 DFQATT and CDR2 SNEGSKA (reference sequence). The CDR3 covers 14 residues. This CDR3 reads CSARVSGTGGTQYF. DNA of the CDR3: TGCAGTGCTAGAGTTAGCGGGACAGGTGGGACCCAGTACTTC.

This clonotype has a handful of counts. This rearrangement joins TRBV27 to TRBJ2-7; D may correspond to TRBD1 or TRBD2 (5 bases each). The ends were cut back, 6 bases at V and 3 bases at J, with 15 bases in the middle. This CDR3 is built from 14 residues. The germline V gene has CDR1 MNHEY and CDR2 SMNVEV (reference sequence). The DNA for the CDR3 is TGTGCCAGCAGCAGAAGGACGAGGGGCTACGAGCAGTACTTC. Translated, it gives CASSRRTRGYEQYF.

A word on this clonotype: This may arise from a read error, as a much more abundant clone is one base away. CDR3 residues: CASSLAGGIYGQYF. CDR3 DNA: TGTGCCAGCAGCTTAGCGGGAGGTATCTACGGGCAGTACTTC. The chain is built from TRBV7-2 and TRBJ2-7; D possibly corresponds to TRBD2 (6 bases). The CDR3 runs 14 residues. CDR1 SGHTA and CDR2 FQGNSA come from the germline V gene. Looking up the rest from reference TRBV7-2 and TRBJ2-7 gives the full variable domain: GAGVSQSPSNKVTEKGKDVELRCDPISGHTALYWYRQSLGQGLEFLIYFQGNSAPDKSGLPSDRFSAERTGGSVSTLTIQRTQQEDSAVYLCASSLAGGIYGQYFGPGTRLTVT.

This clonotype was detected a few times. The chain carries TRBV20-1 and TRBJ2-1; 9 bases agree with TRBD2. J lost 6 bases, V lost 1 base, and 4 bases had no gene match. CDR1 DFQATT and CDR2 SNEGSKA come from the germline V gene (reference sequence). The CDR3 spans 14 residues. The CDR3 protein is CSARAASGTNEQFF. For the CDR3, the DNA is TGCAGTGCTAGAGCGGCTAGCGGGACCAATGAGCAGTTCTTC.

The rearrangement links TRBV11-2 to TRBJ2-1; 9 nucleotides match TRBD1. V gave up 1 base and J gave up 8 bases; unmatched junction bases: 12. Germline V gene sequence: CDR1 SGHAT, CDR2 FQNNGV. The CDR3 loop spans 17 amino acids. The CDR3 region is CASSLGVLGTGLDEQFF. DNA for the CDR3: TGTGCCAGCAGCTTAGGCGTTCTTGGGACAGGGCTCGATGAGCAGTTCTTC.

J is TRBJ2-1 and V is TRBV2, with 9 nucleotides matching TRBD2. J lost 6 bases, V lost 2 bases, and 2 bases had no gene match. This CDR3 comprises 14 residues. Germline values: CDR1 SNHLY, CDR2 FYNNEI. The CDR3 nucleotides read TGTGCCAGCAGTGAACTAGCGGGATCCAATGAGCAGTTCTTC. Its protein is CASSELAGSNEQFF.

This clonotype was seen only a few times. V and J are TRBV27 and TRBJ2-4, with TRBD1 matching 9 bases. Germline V gene sequence: CDR1 MNHEY, CDR2 SMNVEV (reference sequence). With V trimmed by 2 bases and J by 8 bases, 4 bases remained unmatched. This CDR3 comprises 14 residues. The CDR3 DNA follows: TGTGCCAGCAGTTTAGGTGACAGGGGGTACATTCAGTACTTC. Its translation is CASSLGDRGYIQYF.

The chain recombines TRBV29-1 with TRBJ1-2; 9 positions match TRBD1. J lost 12 bases, V lost 3 bases, and 5 bases had no gene match. This CDR3 has 11 amino acids. CDR1 is SQVTM and CDR2 is ANQGSEA in the germline V gene. CDR3 in DNA: TGCAGCGTTGAGGGGACAGGGCTAAACACCTTC. This sequence encodes CSVEGTGLNTF.

This chain links TRBV5-1 with TRBJ1-4, with a weak D call TRBD1 (5 bases). Looked up from germline, CDR1 is SGHRS and CDR2 is YFSETQ. V was pared by 0 bases and J by 8 bases, with 14 bases between. The CDR3 length is 15 residues. The CDR3 here is CASSLAESRGEKLFF. The CDR3 coding sequence is TGCGCCAGCAGCTTGGCCGAAAGCCGGGGCGAAAAACTGTTTTTT.

This clonotype was detected only a few times. The CDR3 region has the DNA TGTGCCAGCAACAGTGGTCATGAGCAGTTCTTC. Translated: CASNSGHEQFF. The chain links TRBV28 to TRBJ2-1; D uncertain. Trimming shortened V by 7 bases and J by 8 bases, and 9 bases separated the two germline ends. This CDR3 is built from 11 residues. The germline CDR1 and CDR2 sequences are MDHEN and SYDVKM.

J is TRBJ2-4 and V is TRBV10-2; 10 bases are a match to TRBD1. The J call may be in error: the DNA end matches TRBJ2-7 better. The germline V gene has CDR1 WSHSY and CDR2 SAAADI. This CDR3 contains 14 residues. The CDR3 bases are TGCGCCAGCAGTAGGGGGACAGGGGAGAGCGAGCAGTACTTC. Translated: CASSRGTGESEQYF.

The chain links TRBV27 to TRBJ2-7; 8 bases fit TRBD1. The germline gives CDR1 MNHEY, CDR2 SMNVEV (reference sequence). V gave up 3 bases and J gave up 3 bases; unmatched junction bases: 10. The CDR3 spans 16 residues. CDR3 sequence (DNA): TGTGCCAGCAGTTTTTTTTGGGGACAGGAACTCTACGAGCAGTACTTC. It encodes CASSFFWGQELYEQYF.

The gene calls are TRBV9 and TRBJ2-3; the match to TRBD1 covers 8 bases. The germline V gene encodes CDR1 SGDLS and CDR2 YYNGEE. Trimming removed 3 bases from V and 3 bases from J; junction bases left unmatched: 6. This CDR3 has 15 residues. CDR3 sequence: CASSARGQETDTQYF. CDR3 nucleotide sequence: TGTGCCAGCAGCGCCAGGGGACAGGAAACAGATACGCAGTATTTT.

The gene calls are TRBV15 and TRBJ1-5; D uncertain. The CDR3 is made up of 12 amino acids. Germline CDR1 is LNHNV and CDR2 is YYDKDF (reference sequence). Trimming took off 4 bases at V and 10 bases at J, with 11 bases between the two ends. CDR3 in DNA: TGTGCCACCAGCACGAGGACGGGACCCCAGCATTTT. It codes for CATSTRTGPQHF.

The genes are TRBV15 and TRBJ1-4; no definite D call. The germline gives CDR1 LNHNV, CDR2 YYDKDF (reference sequence). The CDR3 consists of 13 residues. V lost 0 bases, J lost 5 bases, and 4 bases lay in between. As DNA, the CDR3 is TGTGCCACCAGCAGAGAGTGGAATGAAAAACTGTTTTTT. Residues: CATSREWNEKLFF.

This clonotype turned up a few times. The rearrangement links TRBV20-1 to TRBJ2-5, with unresolved D. In germline, CDR1 is DFQATT, CDR2 SNEGSKA (reference sequence). The CDR3 loop spans 11 amino acids. Trimming removed 6 bases at V and 11 bases at J, with 16 bases between. The CDR3 here is CSATGALQQYF. DNA for the CDR3: TGCAGTGCCACCGGAGCCCTCCAGCAGTACTTC.